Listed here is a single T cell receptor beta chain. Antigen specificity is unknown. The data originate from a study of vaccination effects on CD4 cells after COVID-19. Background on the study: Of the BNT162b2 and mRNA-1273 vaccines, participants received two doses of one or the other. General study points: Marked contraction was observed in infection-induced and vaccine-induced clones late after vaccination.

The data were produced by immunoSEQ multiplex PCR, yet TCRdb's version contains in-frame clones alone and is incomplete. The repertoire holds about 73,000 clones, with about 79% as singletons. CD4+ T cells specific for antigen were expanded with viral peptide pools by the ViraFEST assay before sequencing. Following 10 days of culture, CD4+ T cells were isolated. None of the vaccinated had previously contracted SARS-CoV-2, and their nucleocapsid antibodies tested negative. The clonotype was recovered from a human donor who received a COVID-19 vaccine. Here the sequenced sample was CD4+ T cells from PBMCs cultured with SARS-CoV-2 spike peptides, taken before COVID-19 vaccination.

DNA for the CDR3: TGTGCCAGTAGTACCGCAAGGACAGTTAGTGGTGAAAAACTGTTTTTT. Protein sequence: CASSTARTVSGEKLFF. The chain links TRBV19 to TRBJ1-4; D is perhaps TRBD1 (6 bases). The CDR3 length is 16 residues. CDR1 is LNHDA and CDR2 is SQIVND in the germline V gene (reference sequence). V lost 4 bases and J lost 7, with 19 bases in between. Looking up the rest from reference TRBV19 and TRBJ1-4 gives the full variable domain: DGGITQSPKYLFRKEGQNVTLSCEQNLNHDAMYWYRQDPGQGLRLIYYSQIVNDFQKGDIAEGYSVSREKKESFPLTVTSAQKNPTAFYLCASSTARTVSGEKLFFGSGTQLSVL.